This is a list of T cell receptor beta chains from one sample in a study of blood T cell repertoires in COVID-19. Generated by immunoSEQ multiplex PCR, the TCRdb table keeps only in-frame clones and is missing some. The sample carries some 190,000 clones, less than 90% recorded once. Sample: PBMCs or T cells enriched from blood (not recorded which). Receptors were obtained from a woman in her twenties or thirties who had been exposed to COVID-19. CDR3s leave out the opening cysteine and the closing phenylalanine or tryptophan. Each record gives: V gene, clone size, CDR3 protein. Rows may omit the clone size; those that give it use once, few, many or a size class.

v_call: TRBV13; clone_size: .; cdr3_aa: ATRGPRGVNTEAF
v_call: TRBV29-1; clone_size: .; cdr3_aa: SVKIGVASGYT
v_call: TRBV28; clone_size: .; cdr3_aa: ASSLSSGFVAEAF
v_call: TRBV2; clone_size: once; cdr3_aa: ASYLGGMRTEAF
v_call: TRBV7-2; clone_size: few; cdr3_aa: ASSMDIPLVEQY
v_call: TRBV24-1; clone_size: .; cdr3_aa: ATSDGTSSYNEQF
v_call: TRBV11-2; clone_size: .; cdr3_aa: ASSLDLGTPYEQY
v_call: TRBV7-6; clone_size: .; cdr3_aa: ASSHVSGEGEAF
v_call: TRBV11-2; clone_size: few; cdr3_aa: ASSSGQGVYGYT
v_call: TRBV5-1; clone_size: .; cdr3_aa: ASSLFPWGRVMNTEAF
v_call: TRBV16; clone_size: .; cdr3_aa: ASSQSPQGLVNQPQH
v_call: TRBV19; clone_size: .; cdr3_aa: ASSMTEDQPQH
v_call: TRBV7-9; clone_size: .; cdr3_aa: ASNSGSSGNTIY
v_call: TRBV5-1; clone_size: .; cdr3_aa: ASRLTENYGYT
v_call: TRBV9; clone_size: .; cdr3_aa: ASSTSGVEETQY
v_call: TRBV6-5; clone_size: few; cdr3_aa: ASSLGQGGGYT
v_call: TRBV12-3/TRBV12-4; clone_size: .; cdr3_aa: ASTRNRGHEQF
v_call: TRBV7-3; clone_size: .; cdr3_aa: ASRRLEGRNEQF
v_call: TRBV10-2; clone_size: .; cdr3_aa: GTTQALAGGTSYNEQF
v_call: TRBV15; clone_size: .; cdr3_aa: ATSSSSQPQH
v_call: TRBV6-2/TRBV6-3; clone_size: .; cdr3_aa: ASSYRTGQETF
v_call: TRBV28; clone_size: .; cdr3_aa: ASSSMNLEDRGSYEQY
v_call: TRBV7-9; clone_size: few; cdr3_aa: ASSLRTVATNEKLF
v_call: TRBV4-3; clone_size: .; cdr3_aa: ASNWGEGELF
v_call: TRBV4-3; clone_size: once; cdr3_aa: ASSPGQELTLF
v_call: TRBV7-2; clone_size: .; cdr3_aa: ASSSTGEVGNTIY
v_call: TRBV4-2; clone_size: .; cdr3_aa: ASSPRQGLASTDTQY
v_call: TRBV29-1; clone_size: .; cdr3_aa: SVWDSRHSYEQY
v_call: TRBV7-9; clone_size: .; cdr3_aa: ASSLVDRAQETQY
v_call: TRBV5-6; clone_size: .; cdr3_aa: ASSQSPGQYQPQH
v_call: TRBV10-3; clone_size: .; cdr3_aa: AIRQAENTGELF
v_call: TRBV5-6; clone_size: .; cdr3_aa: ASSLGQISGANVLT
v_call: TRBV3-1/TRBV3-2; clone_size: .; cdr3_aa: ASSRGQVNQPQH
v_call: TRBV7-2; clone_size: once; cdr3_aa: ASSFQKEGEAF
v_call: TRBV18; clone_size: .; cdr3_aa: ASSPSAGITYNEQF
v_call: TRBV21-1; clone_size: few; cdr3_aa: ASSKARAGANQPQH
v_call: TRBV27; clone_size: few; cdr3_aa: ASGVQERGNQPQH
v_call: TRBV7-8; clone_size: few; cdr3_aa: ASSLASWADTQY
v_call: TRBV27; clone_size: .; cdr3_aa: ASSLDLAPNTGELF